This T cell receptor (beta chain) was documented in a study of blood T cell repertoires in COVID-19. Study context: COVID-19 samples, acute and convalescent, were from the United States, Italy and Spain. The analysed material was cDNA or gDNA that came from T cells, B-cell-depleted T cells, or PBMCs.

The authors' processing: Reference gene primer amplification gave estimated nucleated cell counts. The assay was immunoSEQ multiplex PCR, and TCRdb's table has in-frame clones only and misses some. That table is the source of V, J and clone size, and D and trimming were worked out from the DNA. Of about 55,000 clones listed, more than 70% are singletons. This TCR was sampled from a human donor in a cohort sampled during active COVID-19. The material sequenced was peripheral blood.

CDR3 protein: CASSLQWTGLGETQYF. CDR3 in DNA: TGTGCCAGCAGCCTACAATGGACAGGGCTGGGGGAGACCCAGTACTTC. The chain combines TRBV6-2 or TRBV6-3 with TRBJ2-5; TRBD1 matches at 8 bases. V gave up 6 bases and J gave up 5 bases; unmatched junction bases: 14. Germline-derived CDR1 and CDR2 are MNHEY and SVGEGT. The CDR3 loop spans 16 amino acids.